Below are 4 T cell receptor beta chains sequenced from a single sample in a study of lung T cells in sarcoidosis with Löfgren's syndrome. TCRdb processed the reads anew with MiXCR; each CDR3 protein has one entry. Seen here are roughly 3,500 distinct CDR3 sequences, 15% to 20% observed once, and the top ten hold 6.5% to 8.5%. Sequencing was performed on CD4+ T cells from bronchoalveolar lavage. All receptors come from a human donor with sarcoidosis (Löfgren's syndrome or another form), or a control subject (not recorded which).

By share, this clonotype ranks as medium-sized. This chain connects TRBV6-4 to TRBJ1-1; no reliable D call. V was shortened by 4 bases and J by 5 bases, with 11 bases between the two germline ends. CDR1 is MRHNA and CDR2 is SNTAGT in the germline V gene. CDR3 length: 13 residues. The CDR3 loop is CASSVSQQTEAFF. CDR3 coding DNA: TGTGCCAGCAGTGTATCCCAACAGACTGAAGCTTTCTTT.

In this sample, this clonotype is medium-sized (0.01 to 0.1%). The J gene is TRBJ2-5, the V gene TRBV7-9, with 7 bases that match TRBD2. V lost 6 bases, J lost 9 bases, and 10 bases stayed unmatched. This CDR3 is 13 amino acids long. From germline, CDR1 is SEHNR and CDR2 FQNEAQ (reference sequence). CDR3: CASSRDYTVAQYF. The CDR3 nucleotides read TGTGCCAGCAGTAGGGACTACACGGTGGCCCAGTACTTC.

By share of the sample, this clonotype is medium-sized. CDR3 amino acids: CASRRLAGEGFRNEQFF. The CDR3 DNA reads as TGTGCCAGCAGAAGACTAGCGGGAGAGGGATTTAGGAATGAGCAGTTCTTC. V is TRBV28 and J is TRBJ2-1; 12 nucleotides match TRBD2. With V trimmed by 6 bases and J by 7 bases, 13 bases remained unmatched. There are 17 residues in the CDR3. Germline loops: CDR1 MDHEN, CDR2 SYDVKM.

This clonotype showed up just a few times. The CDR3 region has the DNA TGTGCCAGCAGCTTATGGATTGGACAAGACTATGGCTACACCTTC. Protein product: CASSLWIGQDYGYTF. V gene TRBV11-2 combines with J gene TRBJ1-2; D possibly corresponds to TRBD1 (5 bases). CDR3 length: 15 amino acids. The V end was cut by 2 bases, the J end by 3 bases, with 13 bases between. Germline V gives CDR1 SGHAT, CDR2 FQNNGV.